A selection of T cell receptor beta chains follows, all from one sample in a study of beta chain features in type 1 diabetes. Using immunoSEQ multiplex PCR, the repertoire was profiled, and TCRdb retains in-frame clones only, with some absent. Here the sample spans hundreds of thousands of clones, about a sixth being singletons. Sequenced: naive CD4+ T cells from blood. These receptors all stem from a young woman in good health. Each CDR3 is given with its conserved first and last residue. D genes are given only for firm matches. Only some rows state a clone size, as once, few, many or a class for expanded clones.

.,TRBV7-2,TRBJ1-1,.,TGTGCCAGCAGCTTAATCGGGGGTATGAACACTGAAGCTTTCTTT,CASSLIGGMNTEAFF
.,TRBV15,TRBJ2-1,.,TGTGCCACCAGCAGAGAACTAGCTAACTCCTACAATGAGCAGTTCTTC,CATSRELANSYNEQFF
few,TRBV27,TRBJ2-5,TRBD2,TGTGCCAGCAGTAGGGACTATAAAGAGACCCAGTACTTC,CASSRDYKETQYF
.,TRBV5-6,TRBJ1-2,.,TGTGCCAGCAGCATCGACTTGGGCGGCTACACCTTC,CASSIDLGGYTF
few,TRBV5-4,TRBJ2-2,TRBD2,TGTGCCAGCAGCCCCGCGGGACTAGCTAACGGGGAGCTGTTTTTT,CASSPAGLANGELFF
.,TRBV19,TRBJ1-4,.,TGTGCCAGTAGCATCGTAGGGGAACGTACTAATGAAAAACTGTTTTTT,CASSIVGERTNEKLFF
.,TRBV5-1,TRBJ2-6,TRBD2,TGCGCCAGCAGCCCTGGACTAGCGGGAGGCTGGGGGGCCAACGTCCTGACTTTC,CASSPGLAGGWGANVLTF
.,TRBV18,TRBJ2-4,TRBD2,TGTGCCAGCTCACCCGGGACTAGCGGGACCTTTTTCAAAAACATTCAGTACTTC,CASSPGTSGTFFKNIQYF
.,TRBV7-2,TRBJ2-1,TRBD2,TGTGCCACAATAGCGGGGAGCTCCTACAATGAGCAGTTCTTC,CATIAGSSYNEQFF
.,TRBV21-1,TRBJ2-7,.,TGTGCCAGCAGCAAAGGCGGGGGCGGACATCGACTAGCGGGATCCTACGAGCAGTACTTC,CASSKGGGGHRLAGSYEQYF
.,TRBV11-2,TRBJ2-2,TRBD2,TGTGCCAGCAGCTTGGGGGCTAGCGGGGCCGGGGAGCTGTTTTTT,CASSLGASGAGELFF
few,TRBV4-2,TRBJ2-1,TRBD2,TGTGCCAGCAGCCCGACGGGACTAGCGGGCGCCTACAATGAGCAGTTCTTC,CASSPTGLAGAYNEQFF
.,TRBV6-5,TRBJ2-5,TRBD2,TGTGCCAGCAGTTCGGGGGGGAGCGGCCAAGAGACCCAGTACTTC,CASSSGGSGQETQYF
few,TRBV13,TRBJ2-7,TRBD2,TGTGCCAGCAGCTTTAGGCTAGCGGGTCAGGAGGCCGAGCAGTACTTC,CASSFRLAGQEAEQYF